The rows below give T cell receptor beta chains drawn from one sample of a study of T cell changes during pregnancy in multiple sclerosis. Data came from immunoSEQ multiplex PCR; TCRdb stores just in-frame clones and leaves some out. The table shows about 120,000 clones, with approximately 93% occurring only once. The starting material was peripheral blood, obtained before pregnancy. The receptors stem from a female donor with multiple sclerosis, enrolled in a pregnancy study. The CDR3 runs from the conserved cysteine through the conserved F or W. D genes are given only for firm matches. Size tells how often a clone was seen (once, few, many) or the class of an expanded clone, and some rows leave it out.

j_call,v_call,d_call,clone_size,cdr3_nt,cdr3_aa
TRBJ2-1,TRBV7-6,NA,NA,TGTGCCAGCAGCTTGTATTTAGCAGGGTATTCCTACAATGAGCAGTTCTTC,CASSLYLAGYSYNEQFF
TRBJ1-3,TRBV7-7,TRBD1,once,TGTGCCAGCAGCTCCGGGACAGAGTCTGGAAACACCATATATTTT,CASSSGTESGNTIYF
TRBJ2-2,TRBV6-1,TRBD1,NA,TGTGCCAGCAGGGAAAAGGGACAGGGGACCGGGGAGCTGTTTTTT,CASREKGQGTGELFF
TRBJ2-5,TRBV13,NA,NA,TGTGCCAGCAGCGCACGGGGGAATTGGGAGACCCAGTACTTC,CASSARGNWETQYF
TRBJ2-2,TRBV27,TRBD1,NA,TGTGCCAGCACAACCGGGACAGAGGGAACCGGGGAGCTGTTTTTT,CASTTGTEGTGELFF
TRBJ1-4,TRBV28,NA,NA,TGTGCCAGCAGCTCAGGGTATTATGAAAAACTGTTTTTT,CASSSGYYEKLFF
TRBJ2-1,TRBV6-5,NA,NA,TGTGCCAGCAGTTACGGTCCCCTAGATGAGCAGTTCTTC,CASSYGPLDEQFF
TRBJ2-3,TRBV7-9,TRBD2,NA,TGTGCCAGCAGCTCGCGCCTCAGACTAGCGGGGGGGCGCACAGATACGCAGTATTTT,CASSSRLRLAGGRTDTQYF
TRBJ2-1,TRBV5-4,TRBD1,NA,TGTGCCAGCAGCTCTACAGGGGGCGGGATTGACAATGAGCAGTTCTTC,CASSSTGGGIDNEQFF
TRBJ1-2,TRBV28,NA,NA,TGTGCCAGCAGTTTAGCGGTCTATGGCTACACCTTC,CASSLAVYGYTF
TRBJ2-7,TRBV30,TRBD2,NA,TGTGCCTGGACGGGAGGGAGCTCCTACGAGCAGTACTTC,CAWTGGSSYEQYF
TRBJ2-1,TRBV6-5,NA,once,TGTGCCAGCAGTTACCAGCGAGCCTACAATGAGCAGTTCTTC,CASSYQRAYNEQFF
TRBJ2-7,TRBV5-6,TRBD1,NA,TGTGCCAGCAGCTGGGGGACAGGGACCTACGAGCAGTACTTC,CASSWGTGTYEQYF
TRBJ2-1,TRBV19,NA,NA,TGTGCCATTGGAAGGGACGGGAGCTCCTACAATGAGCAGTTCTTC,CAIGRDGSSYNEQFF
TRBJ1-2,TRBV6-1,NA,NA,TGTGCCAGCAGGCCGGGACAAGCCTATGGCTACACCTTC,CASRPGQAYGYTF
TRBJ1-1,TRBV7-9,TRBD1,few,TGTGCCAGCAAGCTGGGACAGATGAACACTGAAGCTTTCTTT,CASKLGQMNTEAFF
TRBJ1-1,TRBV2,TRBD1,NA,TGTGCCAGCAGTGCGACAGGGCTTAACACTGAAGCTTTCTTT,CASSATGLNTEAFF
TRBJ2-7,TRBV27,TRBD1,NA,TGTGCCAGCAGGTGGGACAGCCTTACCTACGAGCAGTACTTC,CASRWDSLTYEQYF
TRBJ2-5,TRBV9,TRBD2,NA,TGTGCCAGCAGCGTAGGTTGGACTAGCGGAGAGACCCAGTACTTC,CASSVGWTSGETQYF
TRBJ1-5,TRBV28,TRBD1,NA,TGTGCCAGCCGATTCGACAGGGGGAATCAGCCCCAGCATTTT,CASRFDRGNQPQHF
TRBJ2-1,TRBV5-1,NA,NA,TGCGCCAGCAGCCCCTTTTTTAGCGGAACCTCCTACAATGAGCAGTTCTTC,CASSPFFSGTSYNEQFF
TRBJ2-1,TRBV9,TRBD2,NA,TGTGCCAGCAGCGTAGCGGTTAGGGCTAGCGGGGCCGTAAATGAGCAGTTCTTC,CASSVAVRASGAVNEQFF
TRBJ1-4,TRBV7-3,TRBD1,NA,TGTGCCAGCAGCTTCATTCCCCTACAGGGGGAGCAGGCTAATGAAAAACTGTTTTTT,CASSFIPLQGEQANEKLFF
TRBJ2-2,TRBV19,TRBD1,once,TGTGCCAGTAGTAAAGGGACAGGCGCGAACACCGGGGAGCTGTTTTTT,CASSKGTGANTGELFF
TRBJ1-1,TRBV7-9,NA,few,TGTGCCAGCAGGCCCCCAGGCCCACTGAACACTGAAGCTTTCTTT,CASRPPGPLNTEAFF
TRBJ1-2,TRBV28,TRBD1,NA,TGTGCCAGCAGCTCCGGACAGGTCAGGGGCTACACCTTC,CASSSGQVRGYTF
TRBJ1-1,TRBV19,TRBD1,NA,TGTGCCAGCCGGGACAGGGGATCGAGTGAAGCTTTCTTT,CASRDRGSSEAFF
TRBJ1-4,TRBV7-2,NA,NA,TGTGCCAGCAGCTTAGAGTGGGGGCGCCGGGAAAAACTGTTTTTT,CASSLEWGRREKLFF
TRBJ2-7,TRBV2,TRBD1,NA,TGTGCCAGCCTCTCGGGTAGCAGGGGGCACGAGCAGTACTTC,CASLSGSRGHEQYF
TRBJ2-2,TRBV28,NA,NA,TGTGCCAGCCTTACTAGGACGAACACCGGGGAGCTGTTTTTT,CASLTRTNTGELFF
TRBJ1-5,TRBV18,NA,NA,TGTGCCAGCTCACTAGAGGGTTTGGGCAATCAGCCCCAGCATTTT,CASSLEGLGNQPQHF
TRBJ1-1,TRBV7-9,TRBD1,NA,TGTGCCAGCAGCTTGGGACAGGGCAGGGACACTGAAGCTTTCTTT,CASSLGQGRDTEAFF
TRBJ1-2,TRBV6-5,NA,NA,TGTGCCAGCAGTTACTCCTTGGCTTATGGCTACACCTTC,CASSYSLAYGYTF
TRBJ2-4,TRBV5-4,TRBD2,NA,TGTGCCAGCAGCTTACGGGCGGGGGGGCTTGGGAACATTCAGTACTTC,CASSLRAGGLGNIQYF
TRBJ1-1,TRBV28,TRBD1,NA,TGTGCCAGCAGAAATACAGGGGGCAGCTGGAACACTGAAGCTTTCTTT,CASRNTGGSWNTEAFF
TRBJ2-1,TRBV27,NA,NA,TGTGCCAGCAGTAGAACAGGGACGAATGAGCAGTTCTTC,CASSRTGTNEQFF
TRBJ2-7,TRBV5-1,NA,NA,TGCGCCAGCAGCCAACAGGGCTACGAGCAGTACTTC,CASSQQGYEQYF